The clone carrying this TCR beta chain came up once. Its specificity is not known. This sample was included in a study of post-analysis software for immune sequencing data. Study at large: The disease courses covered relapsing-remitting, secondary progressive and progressive-relapsing multiple sclerosis. Study observations and caveats: F measure showed strong co-clustering of same-batch samples. Normalized Chao1 diversity was significantly lower in multiple sclerosis patients than in controls. Patients carried roughly 5 TRBV segments more frequently than controls did, and TRBV5-6, TRBV5-1 and TRBV20-1 were among them.

The TCR beta cDNA libraries carried unique molecular identifiers. Once roughly 0.9 to 10 million T cells were used, about 510,000 cDNA molecules resulted. MiXCR was run by TCRdb on the PCR reads, yielding one entry per CDR3 protein. Altogether more than 350,000 distinct CDR3 sequences are present, 30% to 45% being singletons, with the ten largest covering 7.6%. This CDR3 has 18 amino acids. The junction had 14 bases not matched to a gene; V was cut back by 4 bases and J by 0 bases. The germline V gene encodes CDR1 MNHEY and CDR2 SVGAGI. This TCR derives from a girl aged 2 to 10 with multiple sclerosis. The V and J genes are TRBV6-5 and TRBJ1-2, with 7 bases identical to TRBD1. The sample consisted of blood. CDR3 sequence reads: CASSSLTGQPRANYGYTF. CDR3 nucleotide sequence: TGTGCCAGCAGTTCGCTTACGGGACAGCCCCGGGCTAACTATGGCTACACCTTC.